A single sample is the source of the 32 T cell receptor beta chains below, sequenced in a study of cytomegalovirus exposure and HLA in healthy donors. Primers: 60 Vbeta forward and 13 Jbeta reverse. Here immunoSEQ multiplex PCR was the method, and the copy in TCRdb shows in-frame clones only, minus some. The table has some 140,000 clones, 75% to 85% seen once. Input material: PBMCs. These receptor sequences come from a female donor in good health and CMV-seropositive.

The CDR3 sequence is CASSTSGTGLWKQYF. The DNA for the CDR3 is TGTGCCAGTAGTACCTCCGGGACAGGCCTCTGGAAGCAGTACTTC. The rearrangement joins TRBV19 to TRBJ2-7; 8 nucleotides line up with TRBD1. The germline V gene has CDR1 LNHDA and CDR2 SQIVND (reference sequence). The CDR3 consists of 15 residues. The J segment lost 8 bases and the V segment lost 4 bases, leaving 13 bases of the junction unmatched.

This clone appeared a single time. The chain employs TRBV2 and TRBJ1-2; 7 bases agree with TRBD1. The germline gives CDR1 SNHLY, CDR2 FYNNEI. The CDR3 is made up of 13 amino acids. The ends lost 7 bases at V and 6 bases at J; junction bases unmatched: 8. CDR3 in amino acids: CASTWGQRDGYTF. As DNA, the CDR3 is TGTGCCAGCACCTGGGGACAGAGGGATGGCTACACCTTC. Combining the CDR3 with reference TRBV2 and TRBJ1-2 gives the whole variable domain EPEVTQTPSHQVTQMGQEVILRCVPISNHLYFYWYRQILGQKVEFLVSFYNNEISEKSEIFDDQFSVERPDGSNFTLKIRSTKLEDSAMYFCASTWGQRDGYTFGSGTRLTVV.

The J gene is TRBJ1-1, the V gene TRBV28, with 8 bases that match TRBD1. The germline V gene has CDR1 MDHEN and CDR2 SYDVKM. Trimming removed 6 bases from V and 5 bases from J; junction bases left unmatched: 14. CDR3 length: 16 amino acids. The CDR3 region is CASSSSLTGVWTEAFF. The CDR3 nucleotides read TGTGCCAGCAGCTCCTCCCTGACAGGGGTTTGGACTGAAGCTTTCTTT. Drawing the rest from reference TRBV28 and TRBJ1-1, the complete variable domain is DVKVTQSSRYLVKRTGEKVFLECVQDMDHENMFWYRQDPGLGLRLIYFSYDVKMKEKGDIPEGYSVSREKKERFSLILESASTNQTSMYLCASSSSLTGVWTEAFFGQGTRLTVV.

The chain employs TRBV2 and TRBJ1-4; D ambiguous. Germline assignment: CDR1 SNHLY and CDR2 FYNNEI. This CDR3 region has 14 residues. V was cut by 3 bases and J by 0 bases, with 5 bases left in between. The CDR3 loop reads CASSDIATNEKLFF. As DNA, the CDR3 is TGTGCCAGCAGTGATATCGCAACTAATGAAAAACTGTTTTTT.

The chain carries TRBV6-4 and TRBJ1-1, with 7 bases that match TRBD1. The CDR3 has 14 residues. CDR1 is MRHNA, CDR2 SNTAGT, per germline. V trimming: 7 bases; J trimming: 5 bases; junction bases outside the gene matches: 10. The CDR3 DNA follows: TGTGCCAGCAAGGCCACCGGGACAGCAACTGAAGCTTTCTTT. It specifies CASKATGTATEAFF.

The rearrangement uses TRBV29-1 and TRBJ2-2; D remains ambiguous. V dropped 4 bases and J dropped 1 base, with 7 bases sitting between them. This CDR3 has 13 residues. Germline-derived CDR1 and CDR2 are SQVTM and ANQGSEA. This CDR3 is CSVVQENTGELFF. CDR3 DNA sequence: TGCAGCGTTGTGCAGGAGAACACCGGGGAGCTGTTTTTT.

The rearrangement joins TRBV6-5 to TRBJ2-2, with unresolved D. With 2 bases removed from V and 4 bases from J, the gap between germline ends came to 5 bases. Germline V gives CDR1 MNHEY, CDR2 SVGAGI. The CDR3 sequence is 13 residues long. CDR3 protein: CASSYRSTGELFF. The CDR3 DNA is TGTGCCAGCAGTTACCGGAGCACCGGGGAGCTGTTTTTT.

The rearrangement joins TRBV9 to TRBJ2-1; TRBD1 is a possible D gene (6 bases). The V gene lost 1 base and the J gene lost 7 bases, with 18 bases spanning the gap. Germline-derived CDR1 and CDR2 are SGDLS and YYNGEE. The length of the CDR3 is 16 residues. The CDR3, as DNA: TGTGCCAGCAGCGTAAGGACAGTCTTCGGCGAAAATGAGCAGTTCTTC. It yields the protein CASSVRTVFGENEQFF.

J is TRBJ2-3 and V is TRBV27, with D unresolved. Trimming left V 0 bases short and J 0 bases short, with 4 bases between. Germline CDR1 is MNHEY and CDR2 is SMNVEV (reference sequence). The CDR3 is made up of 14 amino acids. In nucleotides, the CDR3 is TGTGCCAGCAGTTTATCACAGAGCACAGATACGCAGTATTTT. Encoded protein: CASSLSQSTDTQYF.

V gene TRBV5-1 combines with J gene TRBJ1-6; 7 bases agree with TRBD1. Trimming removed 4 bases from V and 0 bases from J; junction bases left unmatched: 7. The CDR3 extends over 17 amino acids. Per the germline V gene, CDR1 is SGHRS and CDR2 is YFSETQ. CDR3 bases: TGCGCCAGCAGCAGAGGGGACAGACTCTCCTATAATTCACCCCTCCACTTT. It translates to CASSRGDRLSYNSPLHF.

CDR3 region: CASSLVGQWPFF. The CDR3 nucleotides read TGTGCCAGCAGCTTAGTTGGCCAGTGGCCTTTCTTT. The chain joins TRBV7-9 to TRBJ1-1; D ambiguous. CDR1 and CDR2 (germline): SEHNR, FQNEAQ (reference sequence). Trimming removed 1 base from V and 12 bases from J, with 12 bases in between. The CDR3 has 12 residues.

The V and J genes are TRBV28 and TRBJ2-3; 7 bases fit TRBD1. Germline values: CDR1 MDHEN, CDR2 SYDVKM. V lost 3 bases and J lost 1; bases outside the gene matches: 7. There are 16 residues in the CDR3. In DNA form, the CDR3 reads TGTGCCAGCAGTTTTTCCCGGACAGGCCGCACAGATACGCAGTATTTT. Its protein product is CASSFSRTGRTDTQYF. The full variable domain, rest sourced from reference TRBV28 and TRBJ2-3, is DVKVTQSSRYLVKRTGEKVFLECVQDMDHENMFWYRQDPGLGLRLIYFSYDVKMKEKGDIPEGYSVSREKKERFSLILESASTNQTSMYLCASSFSRTGRTDTQYFGPGTRLTVL.

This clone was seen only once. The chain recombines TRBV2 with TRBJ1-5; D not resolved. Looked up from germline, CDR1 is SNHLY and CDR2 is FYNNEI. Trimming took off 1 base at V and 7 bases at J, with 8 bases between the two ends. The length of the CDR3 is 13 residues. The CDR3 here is CASSEGGGQPQHF. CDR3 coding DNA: TGTGCCAGCAGTGAAGGGGGAGGGCAGCCCCAGCATTTT.

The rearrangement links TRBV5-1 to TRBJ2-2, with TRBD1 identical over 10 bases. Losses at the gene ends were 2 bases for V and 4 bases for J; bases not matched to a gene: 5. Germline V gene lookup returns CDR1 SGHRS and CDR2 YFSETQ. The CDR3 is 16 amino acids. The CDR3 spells CASSFQTGGITGELFF. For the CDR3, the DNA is TGCGCCAGCAGCTTTCAGACAGGGGGCATCACCGGGGAGCTGTTTTTT.

The DNA of the CDR3 is TGTGCCAGCAGCGGACAGGGGGTTAATAGTGGCTACACCTTC. Translating gives CASSGQGVNSGYTF. The V call is TRBV2, the J call TRBJ1-2; 10 bases are shared with TRBD1. CDR1 is SNHLY and CDR2 is FYNNEI in the germline V gene. V dropped 6 bases and J dropped 7; count of bases not matched to a gene: 8. This CDR3 contains 14 residues.

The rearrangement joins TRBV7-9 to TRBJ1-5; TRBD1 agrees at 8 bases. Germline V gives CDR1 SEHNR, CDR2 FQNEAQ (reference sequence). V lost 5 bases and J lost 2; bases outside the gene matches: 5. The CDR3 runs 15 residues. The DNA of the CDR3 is TGTGCCAGCAGCAAAGGGACAGGACGCAATCAGCCCCAGCATTTT. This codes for CASSKGTGRNQPQHF.

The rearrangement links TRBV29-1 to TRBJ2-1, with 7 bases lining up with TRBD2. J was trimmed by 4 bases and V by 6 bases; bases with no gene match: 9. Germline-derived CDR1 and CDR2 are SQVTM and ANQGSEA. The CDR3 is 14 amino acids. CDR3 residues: CSVRVGGKYNEQFF. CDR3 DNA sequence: TGCAGCGTGAGGGTGGGAGGGAAGTACAATGAGCAGTTCTTC.

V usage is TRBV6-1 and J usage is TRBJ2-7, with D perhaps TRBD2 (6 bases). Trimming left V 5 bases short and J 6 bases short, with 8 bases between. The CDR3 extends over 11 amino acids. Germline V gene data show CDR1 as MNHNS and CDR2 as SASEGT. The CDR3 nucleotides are TGTGCCAGCAGTCGGGGGTCCGAGCAGTACTTC. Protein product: CASSRGSEQYF.

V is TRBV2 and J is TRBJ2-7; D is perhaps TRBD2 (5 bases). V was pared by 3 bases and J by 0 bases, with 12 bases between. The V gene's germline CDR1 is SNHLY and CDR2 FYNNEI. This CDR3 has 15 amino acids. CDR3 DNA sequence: TGTGCCAGCAGTGACCCCGGACGGGACTCCTACGAGCAGTACTTC. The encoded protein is CASSDPGRDSYEQYF.

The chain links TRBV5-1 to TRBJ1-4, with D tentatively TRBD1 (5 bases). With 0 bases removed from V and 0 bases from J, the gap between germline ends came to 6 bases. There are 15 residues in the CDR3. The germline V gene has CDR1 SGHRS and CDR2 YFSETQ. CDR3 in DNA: TGCGCCAGCAGCTTGGGACAGACAACTAATGAAAAACTGTTTTTT. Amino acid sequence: CASSLGQTTNEKLFF.

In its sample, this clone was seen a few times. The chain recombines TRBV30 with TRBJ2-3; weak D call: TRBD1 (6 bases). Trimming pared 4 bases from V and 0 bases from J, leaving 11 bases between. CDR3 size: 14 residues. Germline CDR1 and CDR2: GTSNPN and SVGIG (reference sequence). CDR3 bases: TGTGCCTGGAACAGGGTGCCCAGCACAGATACGCAGTATTTT. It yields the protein CAWNRVPSTDTQYF.

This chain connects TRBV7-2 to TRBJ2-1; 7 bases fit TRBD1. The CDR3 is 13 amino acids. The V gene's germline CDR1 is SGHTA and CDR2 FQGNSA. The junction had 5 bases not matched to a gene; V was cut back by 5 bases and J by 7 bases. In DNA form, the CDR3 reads TGTGCCAGCAGCAACAACAGGGGAAATGAGCAGTTCTTC. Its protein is CASSNNRGNEQFF.

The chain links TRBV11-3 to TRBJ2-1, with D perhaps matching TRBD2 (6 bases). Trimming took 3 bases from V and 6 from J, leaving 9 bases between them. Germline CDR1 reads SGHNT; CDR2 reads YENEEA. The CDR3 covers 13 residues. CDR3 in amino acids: CASSLMRGNEQFF. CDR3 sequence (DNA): TGTGCCAGCAGCTTGATGCGGGGCAATGAGCAGTTCTTC.

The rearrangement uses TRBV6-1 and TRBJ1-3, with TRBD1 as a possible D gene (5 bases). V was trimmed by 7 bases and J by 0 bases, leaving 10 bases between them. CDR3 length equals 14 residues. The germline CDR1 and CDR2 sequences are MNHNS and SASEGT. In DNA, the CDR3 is TGTGCCAGCATGGTTAGGGGCTCTGGAAACACCATATATTTT. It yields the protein CASMVRGSGNTIYF.

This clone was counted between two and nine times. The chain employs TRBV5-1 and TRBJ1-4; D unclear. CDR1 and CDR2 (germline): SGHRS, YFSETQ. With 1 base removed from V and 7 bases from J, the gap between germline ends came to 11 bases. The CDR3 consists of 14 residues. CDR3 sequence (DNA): TGCGCCAGCAGCTTGAGGGTGGAGGGTGAAAAACTGTTTTTT. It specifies CASSLRVEGEKLFF.

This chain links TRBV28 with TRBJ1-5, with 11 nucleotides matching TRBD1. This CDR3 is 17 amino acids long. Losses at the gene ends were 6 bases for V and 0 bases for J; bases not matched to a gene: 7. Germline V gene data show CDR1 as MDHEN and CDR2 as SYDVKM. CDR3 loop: CASRPGTGGYSNQPQHF. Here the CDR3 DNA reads TGTGCCAGCAGACCCGGGACAGGGGGATATAGCAATCAGCCCCAGCATTTT.

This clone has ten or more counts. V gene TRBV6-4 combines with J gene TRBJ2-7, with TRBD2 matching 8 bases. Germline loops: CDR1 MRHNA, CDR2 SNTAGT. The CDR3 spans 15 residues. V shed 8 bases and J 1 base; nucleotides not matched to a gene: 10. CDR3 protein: CASAMRSGSSYEQYF. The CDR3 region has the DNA TGTGCCAGCGCGATGCGGAGCGGGAGTTCCTACGAGCAGTACTTC.

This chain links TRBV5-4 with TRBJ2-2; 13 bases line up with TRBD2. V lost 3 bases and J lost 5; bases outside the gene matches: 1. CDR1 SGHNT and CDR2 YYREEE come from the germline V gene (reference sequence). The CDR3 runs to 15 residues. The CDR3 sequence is CASSSGLAGTGELFF. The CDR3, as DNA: TGTGCCAGCAGCTCGGGACTAGCGGGAACCGGGGAGCTGTTTTTT.

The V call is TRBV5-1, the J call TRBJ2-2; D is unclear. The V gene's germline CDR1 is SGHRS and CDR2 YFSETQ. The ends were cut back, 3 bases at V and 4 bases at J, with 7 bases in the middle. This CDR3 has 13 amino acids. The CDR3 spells CASSYSPTGELFF. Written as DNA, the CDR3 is TGCGCCAGCAGCTACAGCCCCACCGGGGAGCTGTTTTTT.

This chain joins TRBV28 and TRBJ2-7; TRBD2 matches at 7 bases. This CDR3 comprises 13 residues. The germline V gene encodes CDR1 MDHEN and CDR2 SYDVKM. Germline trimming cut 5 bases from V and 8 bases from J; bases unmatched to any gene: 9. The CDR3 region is CASSRGTIDQQYF. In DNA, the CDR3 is TGTGCCAGCAGTCGCGGGACTATAGATCAGCAGTACTTC.

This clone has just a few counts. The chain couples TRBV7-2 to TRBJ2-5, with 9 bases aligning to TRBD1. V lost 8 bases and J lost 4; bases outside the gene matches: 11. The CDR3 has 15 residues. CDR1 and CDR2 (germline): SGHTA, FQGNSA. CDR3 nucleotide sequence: TGTGCCAGCCGGGCCAGGACAGGGGTTTCAGAGACCCAGTACTTC. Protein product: CASRARTGVSETQYF.

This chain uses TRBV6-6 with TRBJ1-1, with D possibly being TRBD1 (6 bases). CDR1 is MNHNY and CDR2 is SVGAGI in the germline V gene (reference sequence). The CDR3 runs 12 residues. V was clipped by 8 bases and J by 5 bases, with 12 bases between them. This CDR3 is CASRQVSTEAFF. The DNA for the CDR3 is TGTGCCAGCCGACAGGTCTCGACTGAAGCTTTCTTT.